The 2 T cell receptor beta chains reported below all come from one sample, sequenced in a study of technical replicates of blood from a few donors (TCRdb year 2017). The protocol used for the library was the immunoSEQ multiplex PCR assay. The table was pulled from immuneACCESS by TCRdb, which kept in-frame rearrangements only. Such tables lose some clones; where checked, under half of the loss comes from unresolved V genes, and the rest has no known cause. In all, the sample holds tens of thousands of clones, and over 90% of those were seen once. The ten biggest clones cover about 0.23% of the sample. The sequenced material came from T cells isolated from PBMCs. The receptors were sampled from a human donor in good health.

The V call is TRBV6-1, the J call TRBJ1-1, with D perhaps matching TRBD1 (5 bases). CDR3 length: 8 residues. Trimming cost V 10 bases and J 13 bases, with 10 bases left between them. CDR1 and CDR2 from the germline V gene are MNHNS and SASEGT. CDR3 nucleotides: TGTGCCATGGGGGGGGGTTTCTTT. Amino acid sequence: CAMGGGFF.

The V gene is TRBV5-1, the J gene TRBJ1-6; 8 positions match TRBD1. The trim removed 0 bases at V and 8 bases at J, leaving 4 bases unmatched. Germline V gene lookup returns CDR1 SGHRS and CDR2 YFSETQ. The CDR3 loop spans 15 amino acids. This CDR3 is CASSLGQGLHSPLHF. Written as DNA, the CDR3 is TGCGCCAGCAGCTTGGGACAGGGGTTGCATTCACCCCTCCACTTT.